The clone carrying this T cell receptor (beta chain) turned up a few times. TCRdb itself ran the 5' RACE reads through MiXCR, one entry per CDR3 protein. The data show roughly 400,000 distinct CDR3 sequences, over 15% seen once. This sample was included in a study of T-cell memory formation after mild COVID-19. Study summary: For the most part, TCR clusters were specific to one donor.

Germline V CDR1 and CDR2: SGHAT, FQNNGV. The CDR3 consists of 15 residues. Trimming took 6 bases from V and 4 from J; bases not matched to a gene: 11. This chain links TRBV11-2 with TRBJ2-7; 8 bases fit TRBD1. Material for sequencing was PBMCs or a T cell subset sorted from them (not recorded which). The receptor's source is a man younger than 30 who had mild COVID-19 (a few samples of this study predate the infection). Cell type and time point are not known. The CDR3 bases are TGTGCCAGCAGTTACACCGGACAGGGTCAGTACGAGCAGTACGTC. It yields the protein CASSYTGQGQYEQYV.